This T cell receptor (beta chain) was sequenced in a study of blood T cell repertoires in COVID-19. Study-level background: Donors in the United States, Italy and Spain gave samples during acute or convalescent COVID-19.

Original methodology: Amplification from reference gene primers served as the basis for estimated nucleated cell counts. Assay: immunoSEQ multiplex PCR; the TCRdb copy retains only in-frame clones and omits some. V and J calls and clone size are given by that table; D and trimming were obtained from the DNA. Of more than 65,000 clones listed, under 95% are singletons. This TCR derives from a human donor in a cohort sampled during active COVID-19. Sequenced: peripheral blood.

CDR3 residues: CASRGQGDGTGTEAFF. DNA for the CDR3: TGTGCCAGCAGGGGACAGGGAGACGGGACGGGCACTGAAGCTTTCTTT. The V gene is TRBV2, the J gene TRBJ1-1, with 9 positions matching TRBD1. Germline V gene data show CDR1 as SNHLY and CDR2 as FYNNEI. V lost 6 bases and J lost 4; bases outside the gene matches: 12. The CDR3 extends over 16 amino acids.